This passage covers 7 T cell receptor beta chains from one sample sequenced in a study of blood T cell repertoires in COVID-19. Here immunoSEQ multiplex PCR was the method, and the copy in TCRdb shows in-frame clones only, minus some. Among about 190,000 clones, almost 90% were seen once, and the ten largest hold 0.62%. The source material was peripheral blood. Receptor source: a man over 45 with acute or convalescent COVID-19.

The rearrangement joins TRBV6-5 to TRBJ2-3, with D possibly being TRBD1 (5 bases). The CDR3 totals 15 residues. V was pared by 5 bases and J by 2 bases, with 14 bases between. Germline assignment: CDR1 MNHEY and CDR2 SVGAGI. The CDR3 DNA reads as TGTGCCAGCAGTACCCAGGGCGGATACACAGATACGCAGTATTTT. This translates into CASSTQGGYTDTQYF.

This clone was counted between two and nine times. The gene calls are TRBV7-2 and TRBJ1-1; D perhaps matches TRBD1 (6 bases). The V and J ends lost 4 bases and 4 bases respectively, with 10 bases between them. CDR1 and CDR2 (germline): SGHTA, FQGNSA. This CDR3 spans 13 amino acids. CDR3 DNA: TGTGCCAGCAGCTCCGACAGGATCACTGAAGCTTTCTTT. Protein: CASSSDRITEAFF.

The chain combines TRBV3-1 (or the pseudogene TRBV3-2) with TRBJ1-6, with TRBD1 matching over 10 bases. The trim removed 3 bases at V and 7 bases at J, leaving 3 bases unmatched. The V gene's germline CDR1 is LGHDT and CDR2 YNNKEL (reference sequence). The CDR3 contains 15 residues. The CDR3 DNA is TGTGCCAGCAGCCAGGGACAGGGGAGAAATTCACCCCTCCACTTT. Its protein is CASSQGQGRNSPLHF.

This clone was seen a single time. J is TRBJ1-2 and V is TRBV11-2; no clear D gene. Between the trimmed V and J ends, which lost 1 base and 7 bases, there was a span of 13 bases. Looked up from germline, CDR1 is SGHAT and CDR2 is FQNNGV. The CDR3 is 14 residues long. Written as DNA, the CDR3 is TGTGCCAGCAGCTTAGCCGGACTGACGGGTGGCTACACCTTC. Its protein is CASSLAGLTGGYTF.

The chain is built from TRBV5-1 and TRBJ2-7; D is possibly TRBD1 (6 bases). Germline values: CDR1 SGHRS, CDR2 YFSETQ. The ends were cut back, 1 base at V and 2 bases at J, with 13 bases in the middle. This CDR3 has 15 residues. DNA for the CDR3: TGCGCCAGCAGCTTGAGCGAGGGACAAACCTACGAGCAGTACTTC. Translating gives CASSLSEGQTYEQYF.

In this sample, this clone turned up once. The CDR3 DNA sequence: TGTGCCAGCAGCGTCAGGGATTCACCCCTCCACTTT. Its translation: CASSVRDSPLHF. The chain joins TRBV5-5 to TRBJ1-6; D may be TRBD1 (5 bases). Germline V CDR1 and CDR2: SGHKS, YYEKEE (reference sequence). V was shortened by 4 bases and J by 8 bases, with 7 bases between the two germline ends. The CDR3 has 12 residues.

The J gene is TRBJ2-3, the V gene TRBV5-1; 11 bases agree with TRBD2. V was clipped by 4 bases and J by 5 bases; unmatched bases: 12. Germline V gene lookup returns CDR1 SGHRS and CDR2 YFSETQ. The CDR3 covers 17 residues. CDR3 protein: CASSKVAGGSTGDTQYF. CDR3 in DNA: TGCGCCAGCAGCAAGGTAGCGGGGGGGTCTACTGGAGATACGCAGTATTTT.